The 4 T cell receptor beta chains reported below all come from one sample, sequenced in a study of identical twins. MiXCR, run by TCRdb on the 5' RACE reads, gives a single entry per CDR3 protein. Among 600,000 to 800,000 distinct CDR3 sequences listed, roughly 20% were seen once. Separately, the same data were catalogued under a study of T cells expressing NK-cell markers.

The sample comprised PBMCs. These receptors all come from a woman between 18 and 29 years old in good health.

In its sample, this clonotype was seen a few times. The CDR3 region is CASSQGVGIYEQYF. The CDR3 DNA sequence: TGTGCCAGCAGTCAAGGGGTGGGGATCTACGAGCAGTACTTC. J is TRBJ2-7 and V is TRBV25-1, with D tentatively TRBD1 (5 bases). Trimming shortened V by 5 bases and J by 3 bases, and 14 bases separated the two germline ends. The CDR3 extends over 14 amino acids. Germline lookup yields CDR1 MGHDK and CDR2 SYGVNS.

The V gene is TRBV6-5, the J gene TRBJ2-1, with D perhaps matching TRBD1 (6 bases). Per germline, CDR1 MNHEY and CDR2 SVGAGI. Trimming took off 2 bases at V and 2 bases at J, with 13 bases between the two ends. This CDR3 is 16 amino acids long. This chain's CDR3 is CASSYGATGTYNEQFF. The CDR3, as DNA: TGTGCCAGCAGTTACGGGGCGACAGGTACCTACAATGAGCAGTTCTTC.

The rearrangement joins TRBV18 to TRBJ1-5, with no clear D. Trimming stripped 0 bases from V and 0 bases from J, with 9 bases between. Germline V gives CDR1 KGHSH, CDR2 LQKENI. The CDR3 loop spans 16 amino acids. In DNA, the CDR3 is TGTGCCAGCTCACCACCGTCGGGGTATAGCAATCAGCCCCAGCATTTT. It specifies CASSPPSGYSNQPQHF.

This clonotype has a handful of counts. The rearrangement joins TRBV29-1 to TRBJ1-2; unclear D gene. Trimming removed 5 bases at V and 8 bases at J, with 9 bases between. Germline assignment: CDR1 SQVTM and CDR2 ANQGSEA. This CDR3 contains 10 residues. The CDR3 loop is CSVLDYGYTF. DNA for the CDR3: TGCAGCGTTCTGGATTACGGCTACACCTTC.